The rows below give T cell receptor beta chains drawn from one sample of a study of CD8 T cells in Susac syndrome. TCRdb processed the immunoSEQ multiplex PCR reads anew with MiXCR; each CDR3 protein has one entry. This table holds 100,000 to 150,000 distinct CDR3 sequences, roughly 80% found once. The source material was CD8+ T cells from PBMCs. Receptors were obtained from a human donor with multiple sclerosis. The CDR3 runs from the conserved cysteine through the conserved F or W. A D gene is named only where the DNA matches it firmly. Size tells how often a clone was seen (once, few, many) or the class of an expanded clone, and some rows leave it out.

J,V,D,size,DNA,CDR3
TRBJ1-2,TRBV3-1,.,.,TGTGCCAGCACGGACGGCCTATACCGCAACTATGGCTACACCTTC,CASTDGLYRNYGYTF
TRBJ1-1,TRBV27,.,.,TGTGCCAGCAGTCTCGGGTTCACTCGGAACACTGAAGCTTTCTTT,CASSLGFTRNTEAFF
TRBJ2-7,TRBV4-3,.,.,TGCGCCAGCAGCCAAGACAGGCACCATAGCTACGAGCAGTACTTC,CASSQDRHHSYEQYF
TRBJ1-1,TRBV29-1,TRBD1,.,TGCAGCGTTGAAGATCCGACAGGGCAAAGAGCTTTCTTT,CSVEDPTGQRAFF
TRBJ1-1,TRBV27,.,.,TGTGCCAGCAGTTTACGGGGGGCGAACACTGAAGCTTTCTTT,CASSLRGANTEAFF
TRBJ2-2,TRBV5-6,.,.,TGTGCCAGCAGCTTGGATGTTTATTCGGGACAGAACACCGGGGAGCTGTTTTTT,CASSLDVYSGQNTGELFF
TRBJ1-1,TRBV6-5,.,few,TGTGCCAGCAGTTACCTCAGGGGAAACACTGAAGCTTTCTTT,CASSYLRGNTEAFF
TRBJ2-1,TRBV27,TRBD2,.,TGTGCCAGCAGTCCCTACCCTCTAGCGGGGGGCCACAATGAGCAGTTCTTC,CASSPYPLAGGHNEQFF
TRBJ2-2,TRBV27,TRBD2,.,TGTGCCAGCAGTTTGAGGTGGCTAGCGGCGCCCGGGGAGCTGTTTTTT,CASSLRWLAAPGELFF
TRBJ2-5,TRBV7-2,TRBD2,few,TGTGCCAGCAGGCAACTAGCGGGAGGGCCAGGGACCCAGTACTTC,CASRQLAGGPGTQYF
TRBJ1-2,TRBV2,.,.,TGTGCCAGCAGAGGGACGGCGGACTATGGCTACACCTTC,CASRGTADYGYTF
TRBJ1-3,TRBV11-2,TRBD1,.,TGTGCCAGCACCCGACAGGGCTACTCTGGAAACACCATATATTTT,CASTRQGYSGNTIYF
TRBJ2-3,TRBV11-2,.,.,TGTGCCAGCAGCCTGAGGGGAGCCCCGAGCACAGATACGCAGTATTTT,CASSLRGAPSTDTQYF
TRBJ2-7,TRBV5-1,.,.,TGCGCCAGCAATTCCGCTGACTACGAGCAGTACTTC,CASNSADYEQYF
TRBJ1-6,TRBV2,.,.,TGTGCCAGCAGTGAAGCTAGACAGCAACCCCTCCACTTT,CASSEARQQPLHF
TRBJ1-1,TRBV11-2,.,.,TGTGCCATCGGGCAAGCCGAGAACATGAACACTGAAGCTTTCTTT,CAIGQAENMNTEAFF
TRBJ2-3,TRBV10-3,TRBD2,.,TGTGCCATACGCGTCCTCACTATTGGGGGGGAGGCAGATACGCAGTATTTT,CAIRVLTIGGEADTQYF
TRBJ2-2,TRBV4-1,TRBD2,.,TGCGCCAGCAGCCAACCCCCCAGCGGGGGGCTTACCGGGGAGCTGTTTTTT,CASSQPPSGGLTGELFF
TRBJ2-7,TRBV7-2,TRBD1,.,TGTGCCAGCACCCTTGCCACGACAGGGCTCAGACACGAGCAGTACTTC,CASTLATTGLRHEQYF
TRBJ2-1,TRBV5-5,.,.,TGTGCCAGCAGCTTCGTGTCGAATGAGCAGTTCTTC,CASSFVSNEQFF
TRBJ1-2,TRBV7-9,.,.,TGTGCCAGCAGCGAACAGGGTGCCTATGGCTACACCTTC,CASSEQGAYGYTF
TRBJ2-1,TRBV28,.,.,TGTGCCAGCAGCCCAATGGGGTTGGACAATGAGCAGTTCTTC,CASSPMGLDNEQFF
TRBJ2-3,TRBV3-1,.,.,TGTGCCAGCAGCCAAACAGTGGGTCACTCAACCACAGATACGCAGTATTTT,CASSQTVGHSTTDTQYF
TRBJ1-1,TRBV19,.,.,TGTGCCAGTACGCAGGGTATCACTGAAGCTTTCTTT,CASTQGITEAFF
TRBJ1-1,TRBV12-3/TRBV12-4,.,.,TGTGCCAGCAAGGGCCAGGGTAGCACTGAAGCTTTCTTT,CASKGQGSTEAFF
TRBJ2-1,TRBV5-1,.,.,TGCGCCAGCAGCTTGGGGGACCCCTTGACGTATGAGCAGTTCTTC,CASSLGDPLTYEQFF
TRBJ2-1,TRBV6-5,TRBD2,.,TGTGCCAGCAGTTACGGTTGGGGGACTAGCGGGCAGGGAGCCTCGGATGAGCAGTTCTTC,CASSYGWGTSGQGASDEQFF
TRBJ2-5,TRBV4-3,.,few,TGCGCCAGCAGCCAAGGAGAAGGGACCCAGTACTTC,CASSQGEGTQYF
TRBJ1-2,TRBV30,TRBD1,.,TGTGCCTGGAGTGGACGGGGGACAGGGGCGTTCTCGTTCTATGGCTACACCTTC,CAWSGRGTGAFSFYGYTF
TRBJ1-1,TRBV4-1,.,.,TGCGCCAGCAGCCAAGCCGATGGGGAGGAAGCTTTCTTT,CASSQADGEEAFF
TRBJ1-1,TRBV9,TRBD1,.,TGTGCCAGCAGCTCAGACACAGGGGGCACTGAAGCTTTCTTT,CASSSDTGGTEAFF
TRBJ1-5,TRBV19,.,.,TGTGCCAGTGGTAACCTTGGTAGGAATCAGCCCCAGCATTTT,CASGNLGRNQPQHF
TRBJ2-3,TRBV30,.,.,TGTGCCTGGAGCGAACTACCTAACTGGTATGTGAGCACAGATACGCAGTATTTT,CAWSELPNWYVSTDTQYF
TRBJ2-1,TRBV2,.,.,TGTGCCACCCCCTCGAAAGACAGCAACAATGAGCAGTTCTTC,CATPSKDSNNEQFF
TRBJ1-5,TRBV27,.,.,TGTGCCAGCAGTTTATCAGCCGTCGGGCAGCCCCAGCATTTT,CASSLSAVGQPQHF
TRBJ2-2,TRBV12-3/TRBV12-4,TRBD1,.,TGTGCCAGCAGTTTAAGGGACAGGAGTAACACCGGGGAGCTGTTTTTT,CASSLRDRSNTGELFF
TRBJ1-1,TRBV6-2/TRBV6-3,.,.,TGTGCCAGCAGTTTGGTCGAGAACACTGAAGCTTTCTTT,CASSLVENTEAFF
TRBJ2-1,TRBV15,TRBD1,.,TGTGCCACCAGCGTAGCCGGGACAGGATACAATGAGCAGTTCTTC,CATSVAGTGYNEQFF
TRBJ2-4,TRBV4-1,.,.,TGCGCCAGCAGCCACACCCGTGGCGGAAAAGCCAAAAACATTCAGTACTTC,CASSHTRGGKAKNIQYF
TRBJ2-1,TRBV12-3/TRBV12-4,.,.,TGTGCCAGCAGGTCGGCGGGAATCGGTGAGCAGTTCTTC,CASRSAGIGEQFF
TRBJ2-5,TRBV12-3/TRBV12-4,TRBD2,.,TGTGCCAGCAGTCCTTACCCTCTAGCGGGAGCGGCCCAAGAGACCCAGTACTTC,CASSPYPLAGAAQETQYF
TRBJ1-5,TRBV27,TRBD1,.,TGTGCCAGCAGTCACACAGGGGGCAATCAGCCCCAGCATTTT,CASSHTGGNQPQHF
TRBJ1-1,TRBV27,.,.,TGTGCCAGCACCATAGGGCGAGAAACCCTCCACACTGAAGCTTTCTTT,CASTIGRETLHTEAFF
TRBJ2-1,TRBV10-3,.,.,TGTGCCATCAGTGTAAGTCTTGGAACGGGGTGGGTCCATGAGCAGTTCTTC,CAISVSLGTGWVHEQFF
TRBJ2-7,TRBV7-2,TRBD1,few,TGTGCCAGCAGCCGTGGACAGGGGACCTACGAGCAGTACTTC,CASSRGQGTYEQYF
TRBJ1-2,TRBV6-5,TRBD1,.,TGTGCCAGCAGTTACTCAACAGGGGAGGAGAACTATGGCTACACCTTC,CASSYSTGEENYGYTF
TRBJ2-1,TRBV12-3/TRBV12-4,TRBD2,once,TGTGCCGTAGGGCTAGCGGGGGGATACAATGAGCAGTTCTTC,CAVGLAGGYNEQFF
TRBJ2-2,TRBV7-9,.,.,TGTGCCAGCGGGCTACCAATGAACACCGGGGAGCTGTTTTTT,CASGLPMNTGELFF
TRBJ2-2,TRBV19,.,.,TGTGCCAGTAGTCCCTTTGGGACCGGGGAGCTGTTTTTT,CASSPFGTGELFF
TRBJ1-6,TRBV2,.,.,TGTGCCAGCGTCATACAGGGTTATAATTCACCCCTCCACTTT,CASVIQGYNSPLHF
TRBJ2-1,TRBV27,.,.,TGTGCCAGCAGTTTCGGTCAGGCAGTCAATGAGCAGTTCTTC,CASSFGQAVNEQFF